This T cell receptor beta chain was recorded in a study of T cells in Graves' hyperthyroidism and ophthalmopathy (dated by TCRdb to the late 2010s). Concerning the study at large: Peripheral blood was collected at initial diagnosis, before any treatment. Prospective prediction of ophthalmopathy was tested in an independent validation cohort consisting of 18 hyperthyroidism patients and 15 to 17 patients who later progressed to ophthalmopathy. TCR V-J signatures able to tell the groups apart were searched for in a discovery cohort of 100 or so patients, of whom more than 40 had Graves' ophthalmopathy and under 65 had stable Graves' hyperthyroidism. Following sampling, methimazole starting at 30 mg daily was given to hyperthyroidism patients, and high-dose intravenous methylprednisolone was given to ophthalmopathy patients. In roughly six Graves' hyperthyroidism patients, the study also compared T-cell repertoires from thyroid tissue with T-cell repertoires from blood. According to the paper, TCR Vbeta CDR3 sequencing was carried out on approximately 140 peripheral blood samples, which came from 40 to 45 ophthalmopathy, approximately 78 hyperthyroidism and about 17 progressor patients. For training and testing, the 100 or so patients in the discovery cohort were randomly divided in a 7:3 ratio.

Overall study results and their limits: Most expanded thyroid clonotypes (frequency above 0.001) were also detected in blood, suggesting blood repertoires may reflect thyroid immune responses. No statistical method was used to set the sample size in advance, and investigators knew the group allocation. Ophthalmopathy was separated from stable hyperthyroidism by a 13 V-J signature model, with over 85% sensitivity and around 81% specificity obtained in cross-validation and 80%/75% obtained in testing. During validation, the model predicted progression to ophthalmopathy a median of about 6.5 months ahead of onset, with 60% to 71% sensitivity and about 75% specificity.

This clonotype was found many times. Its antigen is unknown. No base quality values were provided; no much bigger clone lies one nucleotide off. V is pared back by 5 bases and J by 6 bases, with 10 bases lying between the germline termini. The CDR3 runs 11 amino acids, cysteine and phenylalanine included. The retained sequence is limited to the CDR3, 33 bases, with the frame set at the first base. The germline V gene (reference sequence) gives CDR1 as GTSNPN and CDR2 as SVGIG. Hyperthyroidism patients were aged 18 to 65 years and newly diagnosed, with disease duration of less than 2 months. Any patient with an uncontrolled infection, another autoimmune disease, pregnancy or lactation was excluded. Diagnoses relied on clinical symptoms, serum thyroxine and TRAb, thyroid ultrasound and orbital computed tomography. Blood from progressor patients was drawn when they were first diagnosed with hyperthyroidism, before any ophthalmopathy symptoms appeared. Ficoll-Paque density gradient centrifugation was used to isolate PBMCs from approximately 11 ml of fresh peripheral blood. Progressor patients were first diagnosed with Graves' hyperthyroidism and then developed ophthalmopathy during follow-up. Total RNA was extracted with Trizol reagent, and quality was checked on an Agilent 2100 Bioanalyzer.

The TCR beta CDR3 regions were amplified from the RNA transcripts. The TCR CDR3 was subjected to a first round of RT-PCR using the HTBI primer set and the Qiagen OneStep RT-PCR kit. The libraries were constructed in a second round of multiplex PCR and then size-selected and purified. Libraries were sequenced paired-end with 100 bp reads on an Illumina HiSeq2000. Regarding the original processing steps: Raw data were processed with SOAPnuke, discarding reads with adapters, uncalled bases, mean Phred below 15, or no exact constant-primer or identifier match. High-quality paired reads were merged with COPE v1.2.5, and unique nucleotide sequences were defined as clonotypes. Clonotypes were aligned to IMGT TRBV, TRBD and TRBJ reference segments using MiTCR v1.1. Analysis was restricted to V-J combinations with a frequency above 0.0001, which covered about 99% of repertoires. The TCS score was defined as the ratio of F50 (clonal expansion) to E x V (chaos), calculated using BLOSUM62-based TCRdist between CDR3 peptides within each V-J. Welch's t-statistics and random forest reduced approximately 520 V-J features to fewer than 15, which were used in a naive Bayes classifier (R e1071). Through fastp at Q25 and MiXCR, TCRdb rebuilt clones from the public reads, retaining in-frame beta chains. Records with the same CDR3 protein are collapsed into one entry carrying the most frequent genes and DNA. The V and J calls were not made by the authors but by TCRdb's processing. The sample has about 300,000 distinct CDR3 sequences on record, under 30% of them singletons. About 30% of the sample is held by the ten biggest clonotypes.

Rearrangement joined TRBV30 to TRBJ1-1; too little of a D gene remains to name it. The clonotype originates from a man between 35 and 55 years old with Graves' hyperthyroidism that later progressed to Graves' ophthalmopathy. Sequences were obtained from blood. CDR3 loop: CAWRGWSEAFF. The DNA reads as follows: TGTGCCTGGCGGGGTTGGTCTGAAGCTTTCTTT. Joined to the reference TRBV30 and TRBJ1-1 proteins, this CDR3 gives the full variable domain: SQTIHQWPATLVQPVGSPLSLECTVEGTSNPNLYWYRQAAGRGLQLLFYSVGIGQISSEVPQNLSASRPQDRQFILSSKKLLLSDSGFYLCAWRGWSEAFFGQGTRLTVV.